The 5 T cell receptor beta chains below all came from one sample that was sequenced in a study of blood T cell repertoires in COVID-19. Data came from immunoSEQ multiplex PCR; TCRdb stores just in-frame clones and leaves some out. The sample lists roughly 480,000 clones; 80% to 90% were seen once. Sequenced material: peripheral blood. The receptors originated from a man between 18 and 29 years old with COVID-19, enrolled during active disease.

Here the CDR3 reads CASTVGTGDEQFF. The CDR3 nucleotides are TGTGCCAGCACAGTGGGAACAGGCGATGAGCAGTTCTTC. The chain carries TRBV6-5 and TRBJ2-1, with D maybe TRBD1 (5 bases). Trimming pared 7 bases from V and 8 bases from J, leaving 15 bases between. This CDR3 is built from 13 residues. Germline values: CDR1 MNHEY, CDR2 SVGAGI.

The V and J genes are TRBV5-1 and TRBJ1-2; TRBD1 might be the D (6 bases). V was shortened by 4 bases and J by 2 bases, with 12 bases between the two germline ends. CDR1 is SGHRS, CDR2 YFSETQ, per germline. The CDR3 totals 14 residues. The CDR3 reads CASSVQGSNYGYTF. For the CDR3, the DNA is TGCGCCAGCAGCGTACAGGGATCGAACTATGGCTACACCTTC.

The chain has TRBV9 and TRBJ1-2, with D maybe TRBD1 (5 bases). Germline V gives CDR1 SGDLS, CDR2 YYNGEE. Trimming removed 0 bases at V and 0 bases at J, with 9 bases between. This CDR3 comprises 15 residues. The CDR3 nucleotides are TGTGCCAGCAGCGTAGCCGGGGGTGCTAACTATGGCTACACCTTC. Protein product: CASSVAGGANYGYTF.

This rearrangement joins TRBV28 to TRBJ2-7; no clear D. This CDR3 contains 11 residues. Trimming took off 8 bases at V and 0 bases at J, with 5 bases between the two ends. Germline CDR1 reads MDHEN; CDR2 reads SYDVKM. CDR3 sequence (DNA): TGTGCCAGCGCGGACTCCTACGAGCAGTACTTC. Protein sequence: CASADSYEQYF.

The gene calls are TRBV7-8 and TRBJ2-7; TRBD1 matches 7 bases. The V gene end was trimmed by 6 bases and the J gene end by 0 bases; junction bases not matched to a gene: 11. Germline CDR1 and CDR2: SGHVS and FQNEAQ. This CDR3 spans 16 amino acids. The CDR3 DNA follows: TGTGCCAGCAGTTTCACCCCGGACAGGAGCTCCTACGAGCAGTACTTC. Translated, it gives CASSFTPDRSSYEQYF.